This T cell receptor beta chain is drawn from a study of blood T cell repertoires in COVID-19. Study-wide background: Collection of acute and convalescent COVID-19 samples took place in the United States, Italy and Spain.

The CDR3 has 13 amino acids. The ends were cut back, 3 bases at V and 6 bases at J, with 10 bases in the middle. Original analysis: Estimation of nucleated cell counts relied on the amplification of reference gene primers. Data came from immunoSEQ multiplex PCR; TCRdb stores just in-frame clones and leaves some out. V and J calls and clone size are as listed in that table; D and trimming were resolved from the DNA. The sample holds 250,000 to 300,000 clones; 82% are singletons and the top ten take roughly 3.1%. The material sequenced was peripheral blood. This TCR was sampled from a woman between 18 and 30 years old with acute or convalescent COVID-19. This chain links TRBV12-3 or TRBV12-4 with TRBJ2-3; tentative D call: TRBD1 (6 bases). This CDR3 is CASSLRRGDTQYF. DNA for the CDR3: TGTGCCAGCAGTTTGCGAAGGGGGGATACGCAGTATTTT.